A selection of T cell receptor beta chains follows, all from one sample in a study of CDR3 diversity in severe acne. Via MiXCR, TCRdb re-called the PCR reads, giving one row per CDR3 protein. The table lists around 100,000 distinct CDR3 sequences, about half of them singletons. Material for sequencing was blood. These receptors were taken from a male donor with acne. Both conserved end residues are trimmed from each CDR3. Each record gives: V gene, clone size, CDR3 protein. Size is omitted from some rows. Given values are once, few, many or a class for expanded clones.

>TRBV29-1|many
SVQNTEAF
>TRBV7-2|few
ASSYGVGSPLH
>TRBV12-3/TRBV12-4|.
ASSLFIWLRDGYI
>TRBV4-1|.
ASSPQPRTNTGELF
>TRBV15|few
ATSRATSGSPYEQY
>TRBV29-1|once
SVNSGTGLF
>TRBV9|.
ASSRTGGSNEKLF
>TRBV12-3/TRBV12-4|.
ASSRDRERETQY
>TRBV5-1|many
ASSFGSGRETQY
>TRBV7-6|.
ASSLEGGGETQY
>TRBV29-1|.
SVRDSTNYGYT
>TRBV9|few
ASSESRGPNYGYT
>TRBV29-1|.
SVEISPGELF
>TRBV6-5|.
ASRNPSGLKQF
>TRBV7-9|.
ASRGDRGGTEAF
>TRBV10-3|once
AISPGLVYEQY
>TRBV25-1|few
ASSEQPNTEAF
>TRBV2|few
ASSGLAGGPGLYEQY
>TRBV29-1|.
SASTGWGATIY
>TRBV10-1|few
ASSEYQGVGEQY
>TRBV2|few
ASSQGWTDTQY
>TRBV5-1|many
ASRAMDRGDEQF
>TRBV11-1|.
ASRGTSGYEQY
>TRBV7-2|.
AARSWGDVQETQY
>TRBV5-1|many
ASSDPGNQPQH
>TRBV4-1|many
ASSQVLRDSSGSRNEQY
>TRBV29-1|.
SVEGLAGGVGTDTQY
>TRBV20-1|.
SARGGGLTTGANVLT
>TRBV7-9|few
ASSLWGSYEDQPQH
>TRBV20-1|.
SARDSYNEQF
>TRBV7-8|many
ASSLVAGFSTDTQY
>TRBV6-1|.
ASSENRGGNEAF
>TRBV9|few
ASSDTVGGYT
>TRBV5-6|.
ASSSFDPGGNAGQLL
>TRBV7-9|many
ASSLGSRYEQY
>TRBV15|many
ATSRDMGTPPFIANSPLH
>TRBV5-1|.
ASSPGLAGGDEQY
>TRBV28|.
ASSFFTSGSNEQY
>TRBV29-1|few
SAYSGKYGYT
>TRBV6-5|many
ASSSDRVVGAF
>TRBV5-1|.
ASSLLEGGRTEAF
>TRBV6-6|many
ASSLDEKDTQY
>TRBV4-3|.
ASSQESGYGETQY
>TRBV20-1|.
SARATSGPSYEQY
>TRBV20-1|many
SARLFGTGDKTQY
>TRBV14|many
ASSQRPPRGELF
>TRBV6-6|.
ASSYKFQGRNTEAF
>TRBV20-1|many
SARGAYQSLSEQY
>TRBV7-7|.
ASSPSIAIYEQY
>TRBV24-1|.
ATSDFRSTDTQY
>TRBV29-1|.
SVRSDPCEQY
>TRBV6-1|.
ASSEHRRALTGNTIY
>TRBV29-1|.
SVWTSGKTNYEQY
>TRBV7-2|.
ASSLTGLAGGKSGANVLT
>TRBV2|few
ASSADAEKLF
>TRBV20-1|.
SARDPTSDYNEQF